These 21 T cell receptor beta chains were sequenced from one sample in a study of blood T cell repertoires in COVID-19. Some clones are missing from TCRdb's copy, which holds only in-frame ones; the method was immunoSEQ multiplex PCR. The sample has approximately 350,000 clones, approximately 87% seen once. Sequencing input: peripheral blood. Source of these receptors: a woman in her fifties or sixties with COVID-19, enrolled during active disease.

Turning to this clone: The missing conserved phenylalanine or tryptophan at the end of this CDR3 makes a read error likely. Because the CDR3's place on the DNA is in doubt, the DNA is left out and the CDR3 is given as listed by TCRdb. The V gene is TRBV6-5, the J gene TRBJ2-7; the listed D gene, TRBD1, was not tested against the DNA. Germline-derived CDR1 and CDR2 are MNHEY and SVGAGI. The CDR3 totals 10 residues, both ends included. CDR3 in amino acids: CASSYRDTEP.

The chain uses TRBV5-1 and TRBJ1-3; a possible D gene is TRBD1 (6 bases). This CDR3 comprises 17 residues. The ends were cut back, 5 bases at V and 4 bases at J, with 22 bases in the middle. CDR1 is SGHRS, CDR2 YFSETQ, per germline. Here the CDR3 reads CASSLPVGGLAGNTIYF. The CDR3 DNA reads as TGCGCCAGCAGTTTACCCGTCGGGGGGCTGGCAGGAAACACCATATATTTT.

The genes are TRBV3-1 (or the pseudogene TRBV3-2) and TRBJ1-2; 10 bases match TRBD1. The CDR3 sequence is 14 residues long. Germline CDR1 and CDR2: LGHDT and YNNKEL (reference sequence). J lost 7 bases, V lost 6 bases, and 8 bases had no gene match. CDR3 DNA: TGTGCCAGCAGTCGCGGCGGACAGGGGGGTGGCTACACCTTC. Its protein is CASSRGGQGGGYTF.

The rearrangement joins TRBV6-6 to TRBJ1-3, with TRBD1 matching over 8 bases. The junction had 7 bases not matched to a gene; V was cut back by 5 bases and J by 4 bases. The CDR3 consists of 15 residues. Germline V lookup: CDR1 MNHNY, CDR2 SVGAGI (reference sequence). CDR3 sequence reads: CASSGSGGGGNTIYF. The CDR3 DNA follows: TGTGCCAGCAGTGGCTCAGGGGGCGGCGGAAACACCATATATTTT.

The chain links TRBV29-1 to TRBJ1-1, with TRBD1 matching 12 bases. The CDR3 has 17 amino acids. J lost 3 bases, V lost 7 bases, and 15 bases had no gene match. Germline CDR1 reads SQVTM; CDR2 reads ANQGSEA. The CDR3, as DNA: TGCAGCGACGTAGGGACAGGGGGCCAGTTAACGTACACTGAAGCTTTCTTT. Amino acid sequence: CSDVGTGGQLTYTEAFF.

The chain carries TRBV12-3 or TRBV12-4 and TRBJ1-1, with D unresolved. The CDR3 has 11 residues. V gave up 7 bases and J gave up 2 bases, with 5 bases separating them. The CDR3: CASNTNTEAFF. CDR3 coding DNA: TGTGCCAGCAACACAAACACTGAAGCTTTCTTT.

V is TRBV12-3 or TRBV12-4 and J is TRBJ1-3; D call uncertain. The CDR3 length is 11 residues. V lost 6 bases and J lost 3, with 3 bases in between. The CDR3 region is CASSYGNTIYF. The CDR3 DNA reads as TGTGCCAGCAGCTATGGAAACACCATATATTTT.

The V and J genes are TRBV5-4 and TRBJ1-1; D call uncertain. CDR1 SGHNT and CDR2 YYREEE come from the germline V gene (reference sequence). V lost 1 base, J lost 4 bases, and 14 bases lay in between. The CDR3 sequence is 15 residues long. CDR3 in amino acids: CASSLKVDRSTEAFF. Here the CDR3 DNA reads TGTGCCAGCAGCTTGAAGGTAGACCGGAGCACTGAAGCTTTCTTT. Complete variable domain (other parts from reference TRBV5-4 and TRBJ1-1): ETGVTQSPTHLIKTRGQQVTLRCSSQSGHNTVSWYQQALGQGPQFIFQYYREEENGRGNFPPRFSGLQFPNYSSELNVNALELDDSALYLCASSLKVDRSTEAFFGQGTRLTVV.

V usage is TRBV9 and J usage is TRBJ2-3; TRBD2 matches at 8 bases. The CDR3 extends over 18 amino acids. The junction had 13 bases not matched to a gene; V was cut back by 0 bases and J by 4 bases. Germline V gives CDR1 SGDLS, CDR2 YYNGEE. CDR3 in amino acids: CASSVAPFLAGGSDTQYF. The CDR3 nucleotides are TGTGCCAGCAGCGTAGCCCCCTTTCTGGCGGGAGGCTCAGATACGCAGTATTTT.

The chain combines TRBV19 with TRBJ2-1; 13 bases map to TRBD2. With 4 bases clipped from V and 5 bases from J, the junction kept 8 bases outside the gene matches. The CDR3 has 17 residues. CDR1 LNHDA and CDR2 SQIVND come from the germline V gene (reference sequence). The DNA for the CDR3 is TGTGCCAGTAGTAACCGCCGGGGACTAGCGGGAAACAATGAGCAGTTCTTC. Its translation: CASSNRRGLAGNNEQFF.

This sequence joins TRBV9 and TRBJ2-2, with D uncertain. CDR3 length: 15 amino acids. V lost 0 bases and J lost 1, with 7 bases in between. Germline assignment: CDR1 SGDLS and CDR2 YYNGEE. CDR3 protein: CASSVGRRNTGELFF. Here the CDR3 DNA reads TGTGCCAGCAGCGTAGGTCGCAGGAACACCGGGGAGCTGTTTTTT.

CDR3 residues: CASSPPRGAGNNQPQHF. For the CDR3, the DNA is TGTGCCAGCTCACCACCGAGGGGCGCGGGAAACAATCAGCCCCAGCATTTT. The chain employs TRBV18 and TRBJ1-5, with D tentatively TRBD1 (5 bases). V lost 0 bases and J lost 3, with 15 bases in between. Germline loops: CDR1 KGHSH, CDR2 LQKENI. This CDR3 has 17 residues.

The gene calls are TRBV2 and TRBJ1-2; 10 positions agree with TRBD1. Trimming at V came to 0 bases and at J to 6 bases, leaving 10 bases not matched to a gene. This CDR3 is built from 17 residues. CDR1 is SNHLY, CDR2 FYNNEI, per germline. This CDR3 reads CASSEALRDRGSDGYTF. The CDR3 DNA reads TGTGCCAGCAGTGAAGCGCTCCGGGACAGGGGAAGCGATGGCTACACCTTC.

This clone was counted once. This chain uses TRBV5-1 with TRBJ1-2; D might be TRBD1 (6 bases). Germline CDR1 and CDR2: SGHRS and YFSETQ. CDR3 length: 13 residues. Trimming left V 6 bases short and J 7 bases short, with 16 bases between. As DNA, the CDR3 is TGCGCCAGCACCCGGGGACAAGGCGGTGGCTACACCTTC. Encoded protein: CASTRGQGGGYTF.

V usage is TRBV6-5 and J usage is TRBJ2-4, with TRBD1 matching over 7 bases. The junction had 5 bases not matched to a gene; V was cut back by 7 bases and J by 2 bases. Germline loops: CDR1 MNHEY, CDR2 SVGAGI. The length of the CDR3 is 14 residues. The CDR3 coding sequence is TGTGCCAGCAAGGGGGCTGTATCCAAAAACATTCAGTACTTC. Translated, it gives CASKGAVSKNIQYF.

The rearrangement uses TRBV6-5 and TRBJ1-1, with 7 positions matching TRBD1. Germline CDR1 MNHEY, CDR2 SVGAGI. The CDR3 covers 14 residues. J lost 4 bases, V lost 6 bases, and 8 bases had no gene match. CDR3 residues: CASRTGVRGTEAFF. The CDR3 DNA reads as TGTGCCAGCAGAACAGGGGTAAGGGGCACTGAAGCTTTCTTT.

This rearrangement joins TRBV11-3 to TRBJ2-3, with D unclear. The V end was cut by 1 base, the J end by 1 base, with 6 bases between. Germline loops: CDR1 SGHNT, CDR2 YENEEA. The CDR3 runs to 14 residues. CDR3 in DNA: TGTGCCAGCAGCTTAGGTGCAGGCACAGATACGCAGTATTTT. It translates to CASSLGAGTDTQYF.

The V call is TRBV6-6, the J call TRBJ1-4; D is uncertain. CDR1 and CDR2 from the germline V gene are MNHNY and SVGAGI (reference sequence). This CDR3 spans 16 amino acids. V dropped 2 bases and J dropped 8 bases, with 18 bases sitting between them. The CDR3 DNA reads TGTGCCAGCAGTTACGGAGGAGGAGGGAGTATGGAAAAACTGTTTTTT. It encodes CASSYGGGGSMEKLFF.

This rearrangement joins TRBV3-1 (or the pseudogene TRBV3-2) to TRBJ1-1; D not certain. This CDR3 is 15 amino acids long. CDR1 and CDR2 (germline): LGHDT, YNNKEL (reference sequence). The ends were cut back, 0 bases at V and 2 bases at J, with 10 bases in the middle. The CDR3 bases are TGTGCCAGCAGCCAAGATCAGTCAATTAACACTGAAGCTTTCTTT. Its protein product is CASSQDQSINTEAFF.

CDR3 coding DNA: TGCGCCAGCAGCTCGCGAAGCCTGACAGGGGGGTCAGGCAATGAGCAGTTCTTC. Protein: CASSSRSLTGGSGNEQFF. The chain employs TRBV5-1 and TRBJ2-1, with 9 bases matching TRBD1. Germline CDR1 and CDR2: SGHRS and YFSETQ. The V and J ends lost 3 bases and 6 bases, in that order; junction bases with no gene match: 16. The CDR3 covers 18 residues.

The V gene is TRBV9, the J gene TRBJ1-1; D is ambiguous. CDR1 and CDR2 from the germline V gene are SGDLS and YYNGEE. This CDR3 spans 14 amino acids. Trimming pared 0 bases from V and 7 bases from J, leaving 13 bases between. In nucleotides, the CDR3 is TGTGCCAGCAGCGTAGTCCCTACCGGAGGTGAAGCTTTCTTT. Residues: CASSVVPTGGEAFF. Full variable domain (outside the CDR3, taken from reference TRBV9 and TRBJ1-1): DSGVTQTPKHLITATGQRVTLRCSPRSGDLSVYWYQQSLDQGLQFLIQYYNGEERAKGNILERFSAQQFPDLHSELNLSSLELGDSALYFCASSVVPTGGEAFFGQGTRLTVV.